This T cell receptor beta chain was captured by sequencing in a study of T cell responses to AZD1222 COVID-19 vaccine (dated by TCRdb to the early 2020s). Regarding the study in general: A total of 230 or so trial participants underwent TCR sequencing, of whom some 210 received two doses of AZD1222 and about 25 received two doses of the MenACWY control vaccine. Trial participants were enrolled into age subgroups of 18-55, 56-69 and 70-plus years, which contained around 150, 28 and 57 TCR-sequenced participants, respectively. Beyond this particular receptor, the publication reports: Reportedly, close to half of the unique spike-specific TCRs recognized epitopes lying outside the regions that are mutated in the B.1.351 and B.1.1.7 variants. The 56-69-year group was small, and its depth increase did not reach significance, likely because of low power. Only five to seven AZD1222 recipients were SARS-CoV-2 seropositive at baseline, limiting conclusions about previously exposed vaccinees. A significant rise in spike-specific TCR breadth and depth was observed after two AZD1222 doses relative to day 0 and relative to MenACWY recipients. Because no day 14 peak-response samples were available, the repertoires could be characterized only after the peak T cell response. Vaccine-associated CD4 TCRs spanned the whole spike protein, with dominant responses in regions 160-218 and 743-854. Participants were mostly white British, with more females than males. The authors suggested clonal diversity may have been underestimated.

The time point label corresponds to: about 28 days (+/-7) after the second vaccine dose. AZD1222 recipients given second doses at about 4 weeks or at about 12 weeks were pooled, since spike-specific TCR depth and breadth were not found to differ between the two schedules. Samples from vaccinated people were obtained from the UK trials COV001 and COV002, which included a single-blind randomized controlled phase 2/3 trial of AZD1222 (ChAdOx1 nCoV-19) in healthy adults. For TCRbeta chain sequencing, PBMC samples from trial participants were taken at day 0 and at day 28 after the second dose. The CDR3 regions of human TCRbeta chains were analyzed by immunosequencing. The authors' pipeline ran thus. Repertoire TCRs were matched against a reference library of SARS-CoV-2-specific TCRs generated with the MIRA antigen-specificity platform. Breadth was defined as the fraction of unique TCRs that were SARS-CoV-2-associated. Depth was defined as the fraction of total T cells that were SARS-CoV-2-associated. Using the MIRA data, every spike-specific TCR was mapped to the spike region that the TCR reacted to and assigned to either a CD4 or a CD8 class. Log10-transformed breadth and depth values were compared by one-way ANOVA with Sidak's multiple comparisons tests. TCRdb took over this immuneACCESS table, retaining in-frame rearrangements with V and J assigned. Such tables are incomplete; in checked studies, under half of the missing clones stem from an unresolved V gene, and the remainder is unexplained. That table gives V, J and clone size, and the DNA gave D and trimming. The sample yields 150,000 to 200,000 clones; around 90% were counted once. 1.5% to 2.5% of the sample comes from the top ten.

As to this clone: The antigen it recognizes is unknown. Base qualities are not at hand, and no much larger clone is one base apart.

CDR1 SEHNR and CDR2 FQNEAQ are derived from the germline V gene (reference sequence). V loses 5 bases at its end and J loses 4 bases; junction bases beyond the gene matches: 6. Inclusive of the bounding cysteine and phenylalanine, the CDR3 is 15 residues long. Just CDR3 DNA is preserved here, 45 bases in frame from base 1. Specimen: peripheral blood, collected 28 days after the second AZD1222 dose. Here the chain combines TRBV7-9 and TRBJ2-3, and 10 junction bases match TRBD2. The receptor was derived from an adult who received the AZD1222 COVID-19 vaccine. The encoded CDR3 is CASSKLAGSADTQYF. The DNA sequence is as follows: TGTGCCAGCAGCAAACTAGCGGGATCGGCAGATACGCAGTATTTT.